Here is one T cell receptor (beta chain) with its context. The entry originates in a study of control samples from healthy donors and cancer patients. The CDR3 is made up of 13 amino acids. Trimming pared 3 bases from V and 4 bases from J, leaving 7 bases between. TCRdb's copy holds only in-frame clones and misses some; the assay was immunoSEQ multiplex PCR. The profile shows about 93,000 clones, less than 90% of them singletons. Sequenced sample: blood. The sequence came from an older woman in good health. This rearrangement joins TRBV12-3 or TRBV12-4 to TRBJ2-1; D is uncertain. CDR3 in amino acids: CASSFLGYNEQFF. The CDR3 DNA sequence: TGTGCCAGCAGTTTTTTAGGATACAATGAGCAGTTCTTC.